This T cell receptor beta chain emerged from a study of control samples from healthy donors and cancer patients. Assay: immunoSEQ multiplex PCR; the TCRdb copy retains only in-frame clones and omits some. The sample contains 100,000 to 110,000 clones, over 75% of which appear only once. CDR1 is PRHDT, CDR2 FYEKMQ, per germline (reference sequence). With V trimmed by 3 bases and J by 2 bases, 4 bases remained unmatched. This CDR3 spans 15 amino acids. This receptor was obtained from a woman between 50 and 59 years old in good health. The sample comprised blood. J is TRBJ2-1 and V is TRBV13; TRBD2 agrees at 7 bases. DNA for the CDR3: TGTGCCAGCAGCTTGGGGGGGGGACCCTACAATGAGCAGTTCTTC. As protein: CASSLGGGPYNEQFF.